A selection of T cell receptor beta chains follows, all from one sample in a study of T cells in localized non-small cell lung cancer. The repertoire was sequenced with immunoSEQ multiplex PCR; TCRdb's copy has only in-frame clones and lacks some. The table records around 130,000 clones, 89% of them present only once. Material: peripheral blood, obtained before any cancer treatment. The receptors originated from a female donor at least 60 years old with stage I lung adenocarcinoma. CDR3s leave out the opening cysteine and the closing phenylalanine or tryptophan. D genes are given only for firm matches. Clone size appears in some rows only: once, few, many, or a class for an expanded clone.

D gene | clone size | V gene | CDR3 protein
. | . | TRBV7-6 | ASSPYPSTSGAGELF
. | once | TRBV10-2 | ASSEAKGRDPDTQY
. | . | TRBV27 | ASSSRTANYGYT
. | . | TRBV2 | ASSISYGYT
. | . | TRBV6-5 | ASTTTGLTNEKLF
TRBD1 | once | TRBV11-2 | ASSLVAAGGSEQY
TRBD1 | . | TRBV7-3 | ASSLLGDSQETQY
TRBD1 | . | TRBV13 | ASSPGQGNEKLF
TRBD2 | . | TRBV23-1 | ASSHGRGNSRAGGKFQETQY
TRBD2 | few | TRBV13 | ASSLAGLAGVTQY
. | . | TRBV18 | ASSLTTGYTNTEAF
. | few | TRBV19 | ASSAEQGGTEAF
. | once | TRBV5-4 | ASSLGTPKGGNYGYT
. | . | TRBV2 | ASSVAYTGELF
TRBD1 | . | TRBV7-9 | ASSRDRDYEQY
. | . | TRBV7-2 | ASSLSQTQY
TRBD1 | once | TRBV29-1 | SGDRGLSNEQF
. | . | TRBV29-1 | SVEDLGGSF
TRBD2 | once | TRBV27 | ASSVASGSGYEQY
TRBD1 | . | TRBV19 | ASSRTGATNEKLF
. | once | TRBV6-1 | ASSEIVSGNTIY
. | . | TRBV6-5 | ASRGVQETQY
TRBD1 | . | TRBV19 | ASSAPLGQGSGNTIY
. | . | TRBV5-1 | ASSLGGMNTEAF
. | . | TRBV19 | AAQGLRATDTQY
. | . | TRBV19 | ASSTQPPGADRASTDTQY
. | few | TRBV4-2 | ANKREAF
. | . | TRBV19 | ASSMIRDGNQPQH
. | . | TRBV14 | ASSQDQVGKQY
. | . | TRBV28 | ASTPRSRMGFEAF
TRBD2 | . | TRBV11-2 | ASSPGLAGGPNEQF
. | . | TRBV27 | ASSLAGVDTQY
TRBD1 | . | TRBV14 | ASSHFRGLETQY
TRBD2 | . | TRBV11-2 | ASSSTTSGNLYEQY
TRBD1 | . | TRBV6-1 | ASRGQGVETQY
TRBD1 | . | TRBV4-1 | ASSQTQGANEQF